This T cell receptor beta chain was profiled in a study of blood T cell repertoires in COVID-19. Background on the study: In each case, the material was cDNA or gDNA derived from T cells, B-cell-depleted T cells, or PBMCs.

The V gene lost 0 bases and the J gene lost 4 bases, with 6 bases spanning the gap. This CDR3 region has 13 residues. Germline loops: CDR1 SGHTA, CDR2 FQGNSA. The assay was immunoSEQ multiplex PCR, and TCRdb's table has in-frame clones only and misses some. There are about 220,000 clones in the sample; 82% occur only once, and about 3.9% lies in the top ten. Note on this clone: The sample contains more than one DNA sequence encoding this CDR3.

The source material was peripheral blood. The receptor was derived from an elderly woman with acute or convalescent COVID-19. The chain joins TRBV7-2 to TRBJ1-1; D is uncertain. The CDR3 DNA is TGTGCCAGCAGCTTAGCGCGGGGCACTGAAGCTTTCTTT. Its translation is CASSLARGTEAFF.